This T cell receptor beta chain was documented in a study of T cells after yellow fever vaccination. In TCRdb, the 5' RACE reads were re-called with MiXCR into one record per CDR3 protein. The sample records a few hundred thousand distinct CDR3 sequences, 4.1% being singletons. Regarding the study as a whole: Some clonotypes were seen in both the CD4 and the CD8 compartments. These made up a small share and likely arose from convergent recombination. Detected again after the booster were most primary-vaccination clones, at 95% to 98% CD4 and approximately 90% CD8.

This clonotype was found many times. Its target is unknown. Germline assignment: CDR1 KGHDR and CDR2 SFDVKD. V lost 10 bases and J lost 0, with 9 bases in between. The CDR3 consists of 13 residues. V is TRBV24-1 and J is TRBJ1-5; D call uncertain. The origin of this receptor is a man between 18 and 35 years old who received the YFV17D yellow fever vaccine. Sequencing used PBMCs, obtained 5 days after the yellow fever booster vaccination. The CDR3 here is CATQSYSNQPQHF. In DNA form, the CDR3 reads TGTGCCACTCAGAGTTATAGCAATCAGCCCCAGCATTTT.